This TCR beta chain derives from a study of long-term antiretroviral therapy in people with HIV. Version v3.0 of the immunoSEQ assay was performed at survey level. Only in-frame clones appear in the TCRdb table, and some are missing; sequencing was by immunoSEQ multiplex PCR. This table has some 2,500 clones, more than 65% appearing once. The starting material was unsorted PBMCs, obtained 0.4 years before starting antiretroviral therapy. The source is a woman in her thirties or forties with HIV.

The CDR3 coding sequence is TGTGCCAGTAGTATTTACGGTCAAAGTGGGCCTGAGCAGTTCTTC. This translates into CASSIYGQSGPEQFF. The chain carries TRBV19 and TRBJ2-1; no definite D call. V was clipped by 3 bases and J by 9 bases, with 18 bases between them. Germline CDR1 reads LNHDA; CDR2 reads SQIVND (reference sequence). The CDR3 spans 15 residues.